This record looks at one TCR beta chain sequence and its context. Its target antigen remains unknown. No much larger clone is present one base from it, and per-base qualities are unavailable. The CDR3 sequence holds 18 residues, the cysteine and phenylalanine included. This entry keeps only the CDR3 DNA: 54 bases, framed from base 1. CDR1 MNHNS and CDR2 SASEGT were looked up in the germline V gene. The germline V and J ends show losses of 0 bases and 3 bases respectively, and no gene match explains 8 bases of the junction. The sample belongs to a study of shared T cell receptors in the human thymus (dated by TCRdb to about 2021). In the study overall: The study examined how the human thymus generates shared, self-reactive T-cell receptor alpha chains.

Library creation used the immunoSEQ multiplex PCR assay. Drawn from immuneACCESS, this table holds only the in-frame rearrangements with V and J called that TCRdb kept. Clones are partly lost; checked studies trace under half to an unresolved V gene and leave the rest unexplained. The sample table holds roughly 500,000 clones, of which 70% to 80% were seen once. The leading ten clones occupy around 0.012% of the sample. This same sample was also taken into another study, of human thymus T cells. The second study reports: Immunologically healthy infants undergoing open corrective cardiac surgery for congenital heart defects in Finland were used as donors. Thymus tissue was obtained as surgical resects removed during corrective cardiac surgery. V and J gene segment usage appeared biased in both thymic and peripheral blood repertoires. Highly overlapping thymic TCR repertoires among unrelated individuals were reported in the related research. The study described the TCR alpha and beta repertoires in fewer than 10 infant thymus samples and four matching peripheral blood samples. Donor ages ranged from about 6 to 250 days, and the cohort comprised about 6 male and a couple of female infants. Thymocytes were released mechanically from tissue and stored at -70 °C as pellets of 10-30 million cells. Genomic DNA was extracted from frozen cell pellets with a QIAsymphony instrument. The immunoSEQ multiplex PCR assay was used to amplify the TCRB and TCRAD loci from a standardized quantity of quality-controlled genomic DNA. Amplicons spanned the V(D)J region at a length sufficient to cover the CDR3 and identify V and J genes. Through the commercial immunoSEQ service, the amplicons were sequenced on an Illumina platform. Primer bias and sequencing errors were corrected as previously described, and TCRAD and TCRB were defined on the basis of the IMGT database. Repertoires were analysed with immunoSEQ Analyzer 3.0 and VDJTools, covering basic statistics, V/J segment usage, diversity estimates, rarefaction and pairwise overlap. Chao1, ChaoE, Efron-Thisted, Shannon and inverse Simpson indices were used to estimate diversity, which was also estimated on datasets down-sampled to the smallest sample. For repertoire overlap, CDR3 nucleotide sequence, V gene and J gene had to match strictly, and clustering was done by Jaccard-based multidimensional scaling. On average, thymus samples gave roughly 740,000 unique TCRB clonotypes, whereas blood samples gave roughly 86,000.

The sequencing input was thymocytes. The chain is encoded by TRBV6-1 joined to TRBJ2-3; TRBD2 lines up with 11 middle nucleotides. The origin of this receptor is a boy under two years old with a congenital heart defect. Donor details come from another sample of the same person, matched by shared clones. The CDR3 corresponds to CASSEAGLAGGLTDTQYF. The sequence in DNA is TGTGCCAGCAGTGAAGCGGGGCTAGCGGGAGGTTTGACAGATACGCAGTATTTT.